The 13 T cell receptor beta chains in this list originate from one sample, sequenced in a study of control samples from healthy donors and cancer patients. Sequencing used immunoSEQ multiplex PCR; TCRdb keeps in-frame clones, though not all of them. Of 75,000 to 95,000 clones listed, 93% were seen once; the top ten hold about 1.5%. Sequences were obtained from blood. Receptors were obtained from a woman in her 30s in good health.

The V and J genes are TRBV30 and TRBJ1-2, with D unresolved. This CDR3 has 12 residues. Trimming stripped 1 base from V and 0 bases from J, with 3 bases between. CDR1 is GTSNPN and CDR2 is SVGIG in the germline V gene (reference sequence). The CDR3 DNA follows: TGTGCCTGGAGTGGGACTAACTATGGCTACACCTTC. Its protein product is CAWSGTNYGYTF.

The chain joins TRBV15 to TRBJ1-5, with TRBD1 matching 7 bases. Per germline, CDR1 LNHNV and CDR2 YYDKDF (reference sequence). The CDR3 totals 14 residues. Trimming cost V 3 bases and J 7 bases; bases outside gene matches: 6. This chain's CDR3 is CATSSPGGAQPQHF. The CDR3 DNA reads TGTGCCACCAGCAGTCCAGGGGGTGCCCAGCCCCAGCATTTT.

DNA of the CDR3: TGTGCCAGCAGCCCTTGGACAGGGGCTTATGGCTACACCTTC. This encodes CASSPWTGAYGYTF. The chain employs TRBV11-2 and TRBJ1-2, with 9 bases fitting TRBD1. Germline V gene lookup returns CDR1 SGHAT and CDR2 FQNNGV. V lost 5 bases, J lost 5 bases, and 6 bases stayed unmatched. The CDR3 consists of 14 residues.

The genes are TRBV5-6 and TRBJ1-1, with no clear D. There are 15 residues in the CDR3. Germline values: CDR1 SGHDT, CDR2 YYEEEE. V was pared by 0 bases and J by 4 bases, with 13 bases between. The CDR3 DNA is TGTGCCAGCAGCTTGGGAGCCCCCAGGAGCACTGAAGCTTTCTTT. Protein sequence: CASSLGAPRSTEAFF.

The chain is built from TRBV2 and TRBJ1-5; D gene ambiguous. This CDR3 is 13 amino acids long. Trimming left V 8 bases short and J 7 bases short, with 15 bases between. The V gene's germline CDR1 is SNHLY and CDR2 FYNNEI. CDR3 nucleotides: TGTGCCAGCTCTGGCCTCAGGAGCCAGCCCCAGCATTTT. Translation gives CASSGLRSQPQHF.

The V call is TRBV6-4, the J call TRBJ1-5, with 7 bases identical to TRBD1. The length of the CDR3 is 16 residues. Germline CDR1 is MRHNA and CDR2 is SNTAGT. Trimming took 8 bases from V and 4 from J; bases not matched to a gene: 14. CDR3 amino acids: CASGFYGTANNQPQHF. The DNA for the CDR3 is TGTGCCAGCGGATTTTACGGGACAGCCAATAATCAGCCCCAGCATTTT.

This clone came up a few times. CDR3 nucleotide sequence: TGTGCCAGCAGCTTAGCAGGGAGCGGGTCACCCCTCCACTTT. Translation: CASSLAGSGSPLHF. The chain joins TRBV7-3 to TRBJ1-6, with D tentatively TRBD1 (5 bases). Germline CDR1 and CDR2: SGHTA and FQGTGA. The CDR3 runs 14 residues. V was pared by 2 bases and J by 10 bases, with 12 bases between. The whole variable domain, filled in from reference TRBV7-3 and TRBJ1-6, reads GAGVSQTPSNKVTEKGKYVELRCDPISGHTALYWYRQSLGQGPEFLIYFQGTGAADDSGLPNDRFFAVRPEGSVSTLKIQRTERGDSAVYLCASSLAGSGSPLHFGNGTRLTVT.

V and J are TRBV7-9 and TRBJ2-2; D is possibly TRBD1 or TRBD2 (5 bases each). Germline CDR1 reads SEHNR; CDR2 reads FQNEAQ (reference sequence). The CDR3 loop spans 15 amino acids. V was trimmed by 0 bases and J by 4 bases, leaving 9 bases between them. The CDR3 region is CASSLASGTTGELFF. The CDR3 DNA reads TGTGCCAGCAGCTTAGCGTCAGGGACCACCGGGGAGCTGTTTTTT.

The J gene is TRBJ1-2, the V gene TRBV6-1; 7 nucleotides match TRBD1. The J segment lost 3 bases and the V segment lost 3 bases, leaving 4 bases of the junction unmatched. Germline values: CDR1 MNHNS, CDR2 SASEGT. The CDR3 totals 14 residues. The CDR3 nucleotides read TGTGCCAGCAGTGAGGGACAGCGGGACTATGGCTACACCTTC. It encodes CASSEGQRDYGYTF.

Comments on this clone: One end of the junction fails to match germline, which may point to a read error. The chain is built from TRBV7-7 and TRBJ2-5, with 10 bases matching TRBD2. CDR1 SSHAT and CDR2 FNYEAQ come from the germline V gene (reference sequence). The CDR3 runs 16 residues. This chain's CDR3 is CASSPGLATNQETQYF. CDR3 bases: TGTGCTAGCAGCCCGGGACTAGCGACCAACCAAGAGACCCAGTACTTC. Full variable domain (missing parts from reference TRBV7-7 and TRBJ2-5): GAGVSQSPRYKVTKRGQDVTLRCDPISSHATLYWYQQALGQGPEFLTYFNYEAQPDKSGLPSDRFSAERPEGSISTLTIQRTEQRDSAMYRCASSPGLATNQETQYFGPGTRLLVL.

In regard to this clone: Within the sample, other DNA sequences also encode this same CDR3. The rearrangement joins TRBV7-9 to TRBJ1-1; D is ambiguous. This CDR3 contains 13 residues. The V end was cut by 4 bases, the J end by 0 bases, with 6 bases between. The V gene's germline CDR1 is SEHNR and CDR2 FQNEAQ (reference sequence). DNA for the CDR3: TGTGCCAGCAGCTCCAGCATGAACACTGAAGCTTTCTTT. It yields the protein CASSSSMNTEAFF.

The CDR3 region is CASSSFETPGQVFIGYTF. The CDR3 coding sequence is TGCGCCAGCAGCAGCTTTGAGACCCCGGGACAGGTCTTTATTGGCTACACCTTC. J is TRBJ1-2 and V is TRBV5-1, with 8 bases lining up with TRBD1. Trimming at V came to 4 bases and at J to 7 bases, leaving 21 bases not matched to a gene. The CDR3 runs 18 residues. From germline, CDR1 is SGHRS and CDR2 YFSETQ.

This sequence joins TRBV18 and TRBJ1-5; 10 bases line up with TRBD1. Germline-derived CDR1 and CDR2 are KGHSH and LQKENI. The CDR3 is 17 amino acids. The V and J ends lost 2 bases and 1 base, in that order; junction bases with no gene match: 5. The CDR3 loop reads CASSPGTGVGSNQPQHF. The CDR3, as DNA: TGTGCCAGCTCACCAGGGACAGGGGTTGGAAGCAATCAGCCCCAGCATTTT.